This TCR beta chain was documented in a study of shared clonotypes between healthy human individuals. Findings and limits, study-wide: A small donor pool kept down the genetic and exposure-history diversity that was represented. The study generally estimated greater richness for naive than memory subsets.

Data came from immunoSEQ multiplex PCR; TCRdb stores just in-frame clones and leaves some out. The sample has some 580,000 clones, 95% to 98% seen once. The CDR3 extends over 12 amino acids. Trimming cost V 1 base and J 7 bases, with 6 bases left between them. Germline-derived CDR1 and CDR2 are SGHRS and YFSETQ. All donors were Caucasian adults living in Nashville, Tennessee. Subsets obtained from CD4+ cells comprised CD45RA+ naive and CD45RA-negative memory cells. With regard to this clone: Its antigen remains unknown.

The TCR was taken from a woman aged 25 to 39 in good health. The chain employs TRBV5-1 and TRBJ2-1; no definite D call. The specimen was naive CD4+ T cells sorted from blood. The subset is: CD45RA+ positively selected. The chain's CDR3 is CASSLNGNEQFF. The CDR3 region has the DNA TGCGCCAGCAGCTTGAATGGGAATGAGCAGTTCTTC.